This T cell receptor beta chain was identified in a study of memory CD4+ T cells and cytomegalovirus serostatus. About the study: Of the healthy Belgian adults, under 10 were CMV seropositive and more than 20 seronegative.

On this clone itself: Its cognate antigen is unknown.

The V and J ends lost 5 bases and 10 bases respectively, with 15 bases between them. The CDR3 loop spans 13 amino acids. Germline V gene lookup returns CDR1 GTSNPN and CDR2 SVGIG (reference sequence). In the source study's methods: After removing out-of-frame reads, 2,204,828 distinct TCRbeta sequences remained. Here immunoSEQ multiplex PCR was the method, and the copy in TCRdb shows in-frame clones only, minus some. V, J and clone size are taken as reported in that table, and D and trimming were inferred from the DNA itself. Of 35,000 to 45,000 clones listed, roughly 83% were seen once; the top ten hold around 1.1%. Single viable CD3+CD4+CD8-CD45RO+ cells were sorted as the memory CD4+ T cells. Study-level findings and limits: CMV serostatus prediction reached median AUC approximately 0.95, or 0.91 with US-trained model. The CMV-associated TCR signature appears largely within the CD4+ memory repertoire.

The TCR sequence derives from an adult in good health and CMV-seronegative. This rearrangement joins TRBV30 to TRBJ1-6; D is possibly TRBD1 (6 bases). The sample taken for sequencing was memory CD4+ T cells from blood. The DNA of the CDR3 is TGTGCCTGGGGGGGCCAGGGAGGCTCACCCCTCCACTTT. As protein: CAWGGQGGSPLHF.